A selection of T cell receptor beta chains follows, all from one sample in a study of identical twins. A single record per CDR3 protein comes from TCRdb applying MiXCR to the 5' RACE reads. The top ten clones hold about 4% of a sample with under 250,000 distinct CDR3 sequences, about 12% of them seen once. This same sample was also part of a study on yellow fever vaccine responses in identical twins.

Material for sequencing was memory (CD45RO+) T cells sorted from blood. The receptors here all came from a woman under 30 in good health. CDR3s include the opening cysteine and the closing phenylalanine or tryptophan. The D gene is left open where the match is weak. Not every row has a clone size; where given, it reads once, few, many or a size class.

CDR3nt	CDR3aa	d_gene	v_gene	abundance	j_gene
TGTGCCAGCAGAGACAGAAGCGGGAGGGTAGCCAAAAACATTCAGTACTTC	CASRDRSGRVAKNIQYF	TRBD2	TRBV9	-	TRBJ2-4
TGTGCCAGCAGCGCAGGGAGTGTTGGGAAACACGAGCAGTACTTC	CASSAGSVGKHEQYF	-	TRBV7-9	few	TRBJ2-7
TGTGCCAGCAGTTACTCGCTCCACTCGACAAGTATGAACACTGAAGCTTTCTTT	CASSYSLHSTSMNTEAFF	-	TRBV6-5	many	TRBJ1-1
TGTGCCAGCAGTCGGGATTCCCCCTCCGTCGGGGAGCTGTTTTTT	CASSRDSPSVGELFF	-	TRBV7-2	few	TRBJ2-2
TGCGCCAGCAGCCACAAGGGATTGGTCGAGCAGTACTTC	CASSHKGLVEQYF	-	TRBV4-3	many	TRBJ2-7
TGTGCCAGCAGTTACTCGGTGGCGGGCTCTATCCAAGAGACCCAGTACTTC	CASSYSVAGSIQETQYF	-	TRBV6-5	few	TRBJ2-5
TGTGCCAGCAGTCGATCCGGGACAGGGAACGAGCAGTACTTC	CASSRSGTGNEQYF	TRBD1	TRBV3-1	few	TRBJ2-7
TGTGCCAGCAAGCCAGGGGGCGGCACAGATACGCAGTATTTT	CASKPGGGTDTQYF	TRBD1	TRBV7-2	-	TRBJ2-3
TGTGCCAGCAGTATCAGCCCCGGGACAGCCTCCTACGAGCAGTACTTC	CASSISPGTASYEQYF	TRBD1	TRBV12-3/TRBV12-4	-	TRBJ2-7
TGCGCCAGCAGGTCAGCGAATTCCTACAATGAGCAGTTCTTC	CASRSANSYNEQFF	-	TRBV5-1	many	TRBJ2-1
TGTGCCAGCAGCCAACAGTCCCGGGGGTACAATGAGCAGTTCTTC	CASSQQSRGYNEQFF	-	TRBV3-1	few	TRBJ2-1
TGTGCCAGCAGCCAAGTCGGGACTAGCGGGTACAATGAGCAGTTCTTC	CASSQVGTSGYNEQFF	TRBD2	TRBV3-1	-	TRBJ2-1
TGTGCCAGCAGCTTAGGGGACAGGGTTGGTACAGATACGCAGTATTTT	CASSLGDRVGTDTQYF	TRBD1	TRBV7-2	-	TRBJ2-3
TGTGCCAGCAGCTTGGAAGCCGCTGGGGCCAACGTCCTGACTTTC	CASSLEAAGANVLTF	-	TRBV5-5	few	TRBJ2-6
TGTGCCAGCAGCCAAATGCAGGGGGCAACCAATGAGCAGTTCTTC	CASSQMQGATNEQFF	TRBD1	TRBV6-2/TRBV6-3	-	TRBJ2-1
TGTGCCAGCAGCTTTCCAGGACGTGAGCAGTTCTTC	CASSFPGREQFF	-	TRBV11-2	many	TRBJ2-1
TGTGCCAGCAGAGATACAGGGGCCCAAACCGAGCAGTACTTC	CASRDTGAQTEQYF	TRBD1	TRBV28	few	TRBJ2-7
TGCAGCGCCCAAACCGGGACCGCTAACACTGAAGCTTTCTTT	CSAQTGTANTEAFF	-	TRBV29-1	few	TRBJ1-1